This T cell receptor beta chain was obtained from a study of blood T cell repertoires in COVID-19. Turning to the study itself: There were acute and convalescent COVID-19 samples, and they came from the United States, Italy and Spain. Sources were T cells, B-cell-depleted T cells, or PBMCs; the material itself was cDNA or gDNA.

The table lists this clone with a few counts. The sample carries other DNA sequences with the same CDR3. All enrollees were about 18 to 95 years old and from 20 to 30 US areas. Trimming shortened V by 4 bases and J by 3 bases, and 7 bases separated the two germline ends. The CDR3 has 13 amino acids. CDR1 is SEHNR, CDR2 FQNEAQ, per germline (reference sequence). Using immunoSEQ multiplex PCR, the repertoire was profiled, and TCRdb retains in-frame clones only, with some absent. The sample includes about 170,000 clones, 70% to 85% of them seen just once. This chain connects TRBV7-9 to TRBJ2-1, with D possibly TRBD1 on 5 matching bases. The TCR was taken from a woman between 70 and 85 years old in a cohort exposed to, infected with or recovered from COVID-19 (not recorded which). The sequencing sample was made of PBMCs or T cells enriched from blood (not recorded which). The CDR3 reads CASSSGLYNEQFF. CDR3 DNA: TGTGCCAGCAGCTCAGGGCTCTACAATGAGCAGTTCTTC. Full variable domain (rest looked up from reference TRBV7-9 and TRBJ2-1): DTGVSQNPRHKITKRGQNVTFRCDPISEHNRLYWYRQTLGQGPEFLTYFQNEAQLEKSRLLSDRFSAERPKGSFSTLEIQRTEQGDSAMYLCASSSGLYNEQFFGPGTRLTVL.